The T cell receptor (beta chain) under discussion was sequenced for a study of cytomegalovirus exposure and HLA in healthy donors. Study-wide background: A preliminary data release comprised 80 million or so unique TCRs obtained from HLA-typed donors. Study outcomes and limitations: In vitro experiments confirmed that a few CMV-associated chains were specific for CMV antigens. The classifier was said to identify cytomegalovirus status with high specificity and sensitivity. In a later analysis, compared with equally common non-associated chains, HLA-associated beta chains were more expanded.

PCR primers comprised 60 Vbeta and 13 Jbeta primers. Profiling relied on immunoSEQ multiplex PCR, and the TCRdb table lists in-frame clones only, not all of them. The data hold about 120,000 clones, with roughly 69% observed a single time. Trimming stripped 4 bases from V and 4 bases from J, with 14 bases between. This CDR3 comprises 14 residues. Per the germline V gene, CDR1 is PRHDT and CDR2 is FYEKMQ (reference sequence). Points on this clone: What it binds is unknown.

Sequencing was done on a sample of PBMCs. The chain joins TRBV13 to TRBJ2-7; possibly TRBD1 for D (7 bases). The receptor was isolated from a woman aged 35 to 49 in good health and CMV-seropositive. The CDR3 sequence: CASSSGGTRYEQYF. CDR3 DNA: TGTGCCAGCAGCTCAGGGGGGACTCGTTACGAGCAGTACTTC.